Detailed here is one T cell receptor beta chain. CDR1 is SGHVS and CDR2 is FQNEAQ in the germline V gene. Losses at the gene ends were 6 bases for V and 1 base for J; bases not matched to a gene: 8. The CDR3 extends over 15 amino acids. Only in-frame clones appear in the TCRdb table, and some are missing; sequencing was by immunoSEQ multiplex PCR. The sample has about 170,000 clones; 70% to 80% are singletons. The sample is drawn from a study of blood T cell repertoires in COVID-19. Study context: Cohort 3 donors counted as recovered after two negative PCRs, clearance, or resolved symptoms. Donors in the United States, Italy and Spain gave samples during acute or convalescent COVID-19.

The source of this sequence is a woman aged 70-85 years in a cohort exposed to, infected with or recovered from COVID-19 (not recorded which). Sequencing used PBMCs or T cells enriched from blood (not recorded which). The chain combines TRBV7-8 with TRBJ2-7; 8 nucleotides agree with TRBD1. The CDR3 spells CASRLGTGQSYEQYF. CDR3 sequence (DNA): TGTGCCAGCAGACTCGGGACAGGCCAATCCTACGAGCAGTACTTC.